These T cell receptor beta chains were read from a single sample in a study of cytomegalovirus exposure and HLA in healthy donors. Method: immunoSEQ multiplex PCR; TCRdb's copy keeps in-frame clones and lacks some. The sample contains 150,000 to 180,000 clones, around 83% of which appear only once. The sequencing sample was made of PBMCs. These receptors were collected from a human donor in good health. Both conserved end residues are part of each CDR3. The D gene is left open where the match is weak. Clone size is shown for a subset of rows, as once, few, many or a class of expanded clone.

d_gene	abundance	j_gene	v_gene	CDR3nt	CDR3aa
TRBD1	.	TRBJ1-2	TRBV5-1	TGCGCCAGCAGCGAACGGACAGGGGATATCTATGGCTACACCTTC	CASSERTGDIYGYTF
.	.	TRBJ1-2	TRBV27	TGTGCCAGCAGTTTATCGGTCCAGTCGGGTGGCTACACCTTC	CASSLSVQSGGYTF
TRBD1	.	TRBJ1-3	TRBV18	TGTGCCAGCTCACCGAATACGGGACAGGGGATAAACACCATATATTTT	CASSPNTGQGINTIYF
TRBD1	.	TRBJ1-1	TRBV5-8	TGTGCCAGCAGCTTGGTTCACAGGGGATACCTGAACACTGAAGCTTTCTTT	CASSLVHRGYLNTEAFF
TRBD2	.	TRBJ2-1	TRBV27	TGTGCCAGCGGTCTGGGGGAGGGCTACTACAATGAGCAGTTCTTC	CASGLGEGYYNEQFF
TRBD2	.	TRBJ2-5	TRBV4-2	TGTGCCAGCAGCCAAGATGCTGGCCTAGCGGGAGGGGAGACCCAGTACTTC	CASSQDAGLAGGETQYF
.	.	TRBJ1-6	TRBV18	TGTGCCAGCTCACCCCGGGATCAGAATTCACCCCTCCACTTT	CASSPRDQNSPLHF
.	.	TRBJ1-1	TRBV28	TGTGCCAGCAGTACGCGGGTCGGGGACACTGAAGCTTTCTTT	CASSTRVGDTEAFF
TRBD2	.	TRBJ2-7	TRBV6-1	TGTGCCAGCAATCCTAGCGGGATTCCCTACGAGCAGTACTTC	CASNPSGIPYEQYF
.	.	TRBJ2-1	TRBV12-5	TGTGCTAGTGGTCTCAAACAGGGCCCCTACAATGAGCAGTTCTTC	CASGLKQGPYNEQFF
.	few	TRBJ2-7	TRBV11-2	TGTGCCAGCAGCTTAGGGGGGACAACTCAAGGCGAGCAGTACTTC	CASSLGGTTQGEQYF
.	.	TRBJ2-2	TRBV2	TGTGCCAGCAGCCTGTGGGACTCCACCGGGGAGCTGTTTTTT	CASSLWDSTGELFF
.	.	TRBJ1-1	TRBV28	TGTGCCAGCAGCACCATTCGGAGTGAAGCTTTCTTT	CASSTIRSEAFF
.	.	TRBJ1-5	TRBV28	TGTGCCAGCAGTCTATCCCCCCCGTGGGGCAGCAATCAGCCCCAGCATTTT	CASSLSPPWGSNQPQHF
TRBD1	once	TRBJ1-2	TRBV5-6	TGTGCCAGCAGCAGAGGACAGGGGAAAGGCGGCTACACCTTC	CASSRGQGKGGYTF
.	.	TRBJ1-3	TRBV4-3	TGCGCCAGCAGCCTAGAGGCAGGGGCAGGAGGCACCATATATTTT	CASSLEAGAGGTIYF
TRBD1	few	TRBJ1-2	TRBV2	TGTGCCAGCAACCGGGACAGTAACTATGGCTACACCTTC	CASNRDSNYGYTF
TRBD1	.	TRBJ2-1	TRBV7-3	TGTGCCAGCAGCCTTTTGACGGGACAGGGCTATGAGCAGTTCTTC	CASSLLTGQGYEQFF
.	.	TRBJ1-1	TRBV7-2	TGTGCCAGCAGCTTACAATCAGGGTCGACGACTGAAGCTTTCTTT	CASSLQSGSTTEAFF
TRBD1	.	TRBJ1-4	TRBV27	TGTGCCAGCAGTCCCTCGACAGGGGCTAATGAAAAACTGTTTTTT	CASSPSTGANEKLFF
TRBD1	.	TRBJ2-7	TRBV7-9	TGTGCCAGCAGTTTGGGGAAGGGACAGGGCGCCTACGAGCAGTACTTC	CASSLGKGQGAYEQYF
TRBD1	.	TRBJ1-5	TRBV6-1	TGTGCCAGCAGTCGTGACAGGGGATCTAATCAGCCCCAGCATTTT	CASSRDRGSNQPQHF
.	.	TRBJ1-1	TRBV5-8	TGTGCCAGCAACTTGCCCCCTGACAGAGACACTGAAGCTTTCTTT	CASNLPPDRDTEAFF
.	.	TRBJ2-4	TRBV20-1	TGCAGTGCTAGCCGTTTGGAGGGAAAGTACTTC	CSASRLEGKYF
TRBD1	.	TRBJ2-7	TRBV5-1	TGCGCCAGCAGCCTCGGGACAGGGAGTACCTACGAGCAGTACTTC	CASSLGTGSTYEQYF
TRBD1	.	TRBJ1-4	TRBV7-9	TGTGCCAGCAGCTTAGTCGCGAACCTGCTCGGCGAGACAGGGGAACTGTTTTTT	CASSLVANLLGETGELFF
TRBD1	.	TRBJ2-2	TRBV7-9	TGTGCCAGCAGCTCCGGGACAGACGGGCCCGGGGAGCTGTTTTTT	CASSSGTDGPGELFF
.	once	TRBJ2-3	TRBV7-2	TGTGCCAGCAGCTTTGGAGGAGGAGGGAATACGCAGTATTTT	CASSFGGGGNTQYF
.	.	TRBJ1-5	TRBV5-8	TGTGCCAGCAGCCGACTTGGACAGACACCTTATCAGCCCCAGCATTTT	CASSRLGQTPYQPQHF
.	.	TRBJ1-5	TRBV4-3	TGCGCCAGCAGCCAAGATCTTCCAGGGTCAGGATATCAGCCCCAGCATTTT	CASSQDLPGSGYQPQHF
.	.	TRBJ2-7	TRBV27	TGTGCCAGCAGTTTCCGAGGACAGCCCTACGAGCAGTACTTC	CASSFRGQPYEQYF
TRBD1	.	TRBJ2-5	TRBV30	TGTGCCTGGAAACGGGACAGGGTCGAGACCCAGTACTTC	CAWKRDRVETQYF
.	.	TRBJ1-1	TRBV5-1	TGCGCCAGCAGCCTTGACAGAAACACGAACACTGAAGCTTTCTTT	CASSLDRNTNTEAFF
TRBD2	once	TRBJ2-7	TRBV7-9	TGTGCCAGCAGCCCCCGACGGGGGGAAGGGACCTACGAGCAGTACTTC	CASSPRRGEGTYEQYF
TRBD2	once	TRBJ2-7	TRBV28	TGTGCCAGCAGTTGGCCCCCGGCTAGCGGGGGGGAGCAGTACTTC	CASSWPPASGGEQYF
TRBD1	.	TRBJ2-7	TRBV11-2	TGTGCCAGCAGAAGGACAGGTAGCTCCTACGAGCAGTACTTC	CASRRTGSSYEQYF
TRBD1	.	TRBJ2-6	TRBV11-2	TGTGCCAGCAGCTTTCAGGGGGCTGGGGCCAACGTCCTGACTTTC	CASSFQGAGANVLTF
TRBD2	.	TRBJ2-5	TRBV5-1	TGCGCCAGCAGCTTGGTGACTAGCGGCCAAGAGACCCAGTACTTC	CASSLVTSGQETQYF
.	few	TRBJ1-4	TRBV21-1	TGTGCCAGCAGCAATTTAGGGGAGGCGAGGAGTGAAAAACTGTTTTTT	CASSNLGEARSEKLFF
TRBD1	once	TRBJ2-5	TRBV14	TGTGCCAGCAGCCAAGATCTTGGCGGGACAGGGAGAAAAGAGACCCAGTACTTC	CASSQDLGGTGRKETQYF
.	few	TRBJ1-1	TRBV7-2	TGTGCCAGCAGCTTAGTACAAAACACTGAAGCTTTCTTT	CASSLVQNTEAFF